The 15 T cell receptor beta chains below come from one sample, sequenced in a study of cytomegalovirus exposure and HLA in healthy donors. The primer mix had 60 Vbeta and 13 Jbeta primers. Using immunoSEQ multiplex PCR, the repertoire was profiled, and TCRdb retains in-frame clones only, with some absent. Of roughly 190,000 clones listed, about 80% are singletons. The sequenced material came from PBMCs. These receptors all come from a woman aged 50 to 60 in good health and CMV-seropositive.

The rearrangement links TRBV5-6 to TRBJ1-6; D is uncertain. Trimming took off 0 bases at V and 8 bases at J, with 9 bases between the two ends. Looked up from germline, CDR1 is SGHDT and CDR2 is YYEEEE. CDR3 size: 14 residues. CDR3 nucleotides: TGTGCCAGCAGCTTGGGGTCCGACTATTCACCCCTCCACTTT. Translation gives CASSLGSDYSPLHF.

CDR3: CATRPGGGNTIYF. CDR3 coding DNA: TGTGCCACCCGGCCAGGGGGTGGAAACACCATATATTTT. The chain uses TRBV27 and TRBJ1-3; 7 bases are a match to TRBD1. V trimming: 10 bases; J trimming: 3 bases; junction bases outside the gene matches: 6. CDR1 and CDR2 from the germline V gene are MNHEY and SMNVEV (reference sequence). The CDR3 consists of 13 residues.

This clone has more than one count but fewer than ten. The CDR3 is CASRQGNEKLFF. In DNA form, the CDR3 reads TGTGCCTCACGACAGGGTAATGAAAAACTGTTTTTT. The chain uses TRBV27 and TRBJ1-4; 7 positions match TRBD1. The germline gives CDR1 MNHEY, CDR2 SMNVEV (reference sequence). The CDR3 length is 12 residues. The J segment lost 4 bases and the V segment lost 11 bases, leaving 4 bases of the junction unmatched.

Turning to this clone: Other DNA sequences in the same sample also yield this CDR3. V is TRBV18 and J is TRBJ1-2; tentatively, D is TRBD1 (6 bases). The V and J ends lost 1 base and 4 bases respectively, with 22 bases between them. Germline V gene data show CDR1 as KGHSH and CDR2 as LQKENI. CDR3 length: 18 residues. CDR3 nucleotides: TGTGCCAGCTCACCACTAAGGATAGCGGGGGGGCCTTTCTATGGCTACACCTTC. It is translated as CASSPLRIAGGPFYGYTF.

The chain combines TRBV19 with TRBJ1-5; D is perhaps TRBD1 (6 bases). Deletions cut 5 bases from V and 0 bases from J, with 20 bases between. The germline CDR1 and CDR2 sequences are LNHDA and SQIVND (reference sequence). This CDR3 has 18 amino acids. The CDR3 here is CASSPPFRQAYSNQPQHF. The CDR3 DNA is TGTGCCAGTAGTCCCCCCTTCCGACAGGCCTATAGCAATCAGCCCCAGCATTTT.

The gene calls are TRBV7-8 and TRBJ1-1; tentatively, D is TRBD1 (6 bases). CDR1 is SGHVS, CDR2 FQNEAQ, per germline. The ends were cut back, 5 bases at V and 4 bases at J, with 14 bases in the middle. The CDR3 is 14 amino acids. Here the CDR3 DNA reads TGTGCCAGCAGCCCCGCTACAGGGTTCACTGAAGCTTTCTTT. This sequence encodes CASSPATGFTEAFF. Looking up the rest from reference TRBV7-8 and TRBJ1-1 gives the full variable domain: GAGVSQSPRYKVAKRGQDVALRCDPISGHVSLFWYQQALGQGPEFLTYFQNEAQLDKSGLPSDRFFAERPEGSVSTLKIQRTQQEDSAVYLCASSPATGFTEAFFGQGTRLTVV.

V and J are TRBV6-5 and TRBJ2-5, with TRBD1 as a possible D gene (6 bases). V was shortened by 4 bases and J by 1 base, with 10 bases between the two germline ends. From germline, CDR1 is MNHEY and CDR2 SVGAGI. This CDR3 is built from 14 residues. CDR3 in amino acids: CASSSRDIQETQYF. DNA for the CDR3: TGTGCCAGCAGTTCAAGGGACATCCAAGAGACCCAGTACTTC.

The chain couples TRBV4-2 to TRBJ2-5, with 11 positions matching TRBD2. Germline V gives CDR1 LGHNA, CDR2 YNFKEQ. The CDR3 sequence is 18 residues long. Germline trimming cut 5 bases from V and 4 bases from J; bases unmatched to any gene: 15. CDR3: CASSDMGLSGGARETQYF. In DNA form, the CDR3 reads TGTGCCAGCAGCGATATGGGCCTTAGCGGGGGGGCTCGAGAGACCCAGTACTTC.

The chain recombines TRBV7-9 with TRBJ2-5, with D perhaps TRBD1 (6 bases). Germline CDR1 SEHNR, CDR2 FQNEAQ (reference sequence). The V end lost 0 bases, the J end lost 5 bases, and 10 bases lay between the germline ends. CDR3 length: 14 amino acids. The CDR3 sequence: CASSLALGGETQYF. The CDR3, as DNA: TGTGCCAGCAGCTTAGCCCTAGGGGGTGAGACCCAGTACTTC.

The chain joins TRBV11-2 to TRBJ1-6; no firm D call. Germline CDR1 SGHAT, CDR2 FQNNGV. Trimming took off 3 bases at V and 8 bases at J, with 14 bases between the two ends. The length of the CDR3 is 15 residues. The CDR3 is CASSFLTHEDSPLHF. CDR3 coding DNA: TGTGCCAGCAGCTTTCTAACCCATGAAGATTCACCCCTCCACTTT. The entire variable domain, with the rest obtained from reference TRBV11-2 and TRBJ1-6, is as follows: EAGVAQSPRYKIIEKRQSVAFWCNPISGHATLYWYQQILGQGPKLLIQFQNNGVVDDSQLPKDRFSAERLKGVDSTLKIQPAKLEDSAVYLCASSFLTHEDSPLHFGNGTRLTVT.

This clone was observed a single time. This chain uses TRBV6-6 with TRBJ1-2, with TRBD1 matching 7 bases. The CDR3 consists of 13 residues. V lost 6 bases and J lost 6; bases outside the gene matches: 7. Germline V gene data show CDR1 as MNHNY and CDR2 as SVGAGI (reference sequence). The CDR3 spells CASSHDRVDGYTF. The CDR3 coding sequence is TGTGCCAGCAGCCACGACAGGGTGGATGGCTACACCTTC.

As to this clone: The identical CDR3 is also encoded by other nucleotide sequences in the sample. The CDR3 region is CATSRDRGGGNQPQHF. CDR3 nucleotide sequence: TGTGCCACCAGCAGAGATCGGGGAGGAGGCAATCAGCCCCAGCATTTT. The chain employs TRBV15 and TRBJ1-5; D unresolved. Germline CDR1 is LNHNV and CDR2 is YYDKDF (reference sequence). The CDR3 extends over 16 amino acids. The V gene lost 0 bases and the J gene lost 2 bases, with 11 bases spanning the gap.

The chain has TRBV28 and TRBJ1-5; D not certain. CDR1 is MDHEN and CDR2 is SYDVKM in the germline V gene. CDR3 size: 15 residues. V lost 3 bases and J lost 5, with 14 bases in between. The CDR3 protein is CASSLDGEVDQPQHF. In nucleotides, the CDR3 is TGTGCCAGCAGTTTGGATGGTGAGGTGGATCAGCCCCAGCATTTT.

Points on this clone: The junction differs from germline at one of its ends, possibly a read error. The chain couples TRBV7-9 to TRBJ2-7; a weak D match, TRBD1 (5 bases). Germline loops: CDR1 SEHNR, CDR2 FQNEAQ (reference sequence). CDR3 length: 16 residues. DNA for the CDR3: TGTGCCAGCAGCTTAGCTTTGGACACCTACTCCTACGTGCAGTACTTC. Translation: CASSLALDTYSYVQYF.

V usage is TRBV5-4 and J usage is TRBJ2-6; D call uncertain. Between the trimmed V and J ends, which lost 2 bases and 0 bases, there was a span of 6 bases. CDR3 length: 15 amino acids. Germline lookup yields CDR1 SGHNT and CDR2 YYREEE (reference sequence). CDR3 nucleotides: TGTGCCAGCAGCTTCTTTATCTCTGGGGCCAACGTCCTGACTTTC. As protein: CASSFFISGANVLTF.